This T cell receptor (beta chain) is drawn from a study of control samples from healthy donors and cancer patients. Trimming pared 5 bases from V and 14 bases from J, leaving 28 bases between. Germline assignment: CDR1 SGHVS and CDR2 FQNEAQ. The CDR3 loop spans 16 amino acids. Sequenced by immunoSEQ multiplex PCR; TCRdb stores in-frame clones only, minus some. The data hold over 120,000 clones, with around 90% observed a single time. The clonotype was recovered from a man aged 30-40 years in good health. V usage is TRBV7-8 and J usage is TRBJ2-1; D may be TRBD2 (7 bases). The sample comprised blood. Here the CDR3 reads CASSQLTGSSGPLEFF. CDR3 nucleotides: TGTGCCAGCAGCCAGTTAACAGGGTCTAGCGGACCTTTGGAGTTCTTC.